Each of the 20 T cell receptor beta chains below was sequenced from the same sample in a study of CD4 T cell repertoires in COVID-19. Sequencing was performed with immunoSEQ multiplex PCR; in TCRdb, only in-frame clones are kept and a portion is missing. There are about 24,000 clones in the sample; 85% to 95% occur only once, and approximately 0.7% lies in the top ten. The memory T cells were sequenced right after ex vivo isolation, without culture. Sequencing was performed on circulating follicular helper CD4+ T cells (cTfh) from blood, taken before the COVID-19 pandemic. These receptors were collected from a human donor who had COVID-19.

The chain combines TRBV7-2 with TRBJ1-5; 8 nucleotides line up with TRBD1. The CDR3 contains 14 residues. Germline V CDR1 and CDR2: SGHTA, FQGNSA. The ends lost 5 bases at V and 7 bases at J; junction bases unmatched: 7. The CDR3 loop is CASSPTGAVQPQHF. The CDR3 nucleotides read TGTGCCAGCAGCCCGACAGGGGCGGTCCAGCCCCAGCATTTT.

The J gene is TRBJ1-2, the V gene TRBV6-1; D uncertain. The V end was cut by 2 bases, the J end by 6 bases, with 10 bases between. The germline gives CDR1 MNHNS, CDR2 SASEGT. This CDR3 spans 13 amino acids. The chain's CDR3 is CASSESGVNGYTF. DNA of the CDR3: TGTGCCAGCAGTGAATCCGGGGTTAATGGCTACACCTTC.

The chain is built from TRBV5-4 and TRBJ2-3; TRBD2 might be the D (6 bases). CDR3 length: 15 amino acids. Trimming left V 3 bases short and J 0 bases short, with 11 bases between. The germline V gene has CDR1 SGHNT and CDR2 YYREEE (reference sequence). DNA for the CDR3: TGTGCCAGCAGCTGGGAGGACGGAAGCACAGATACGCAGTATTTT. This codes for CASSWEDGSTDTQYF.

This clone was observed a handful of times. The CDR3 loop reads CASSIQGWTEAFF. CDR3 DNA sequence: TGTGCCAGTAGTATACAGGGTTGGACTGAAGCTTTCTTT. The rearrangement joins TRBV19 to TRBJ1-1; D perhaps matches TRBD1 (5 bases). The CDR3 is 13 amino acids. Germline-derived CDR1 and CDR2 are LNHDA and SQIVND (reference sequence). The V and J ends lost 2 bases and 5 bases respectively, with 9 bases between them. The full variable domain, with the rest looked up from reference TRBV19 and TRBJ1-1, is DGGITQSPKYLFRKEGQNVTLSCEQNLNHDAMYWYRQDPGQGLRLIYYSQIVNDFQKGDIAEGYSVSREKKESFPLTVTSAQKNPTAFYLCASSIQGWTEAFFGQGTRLTVV.

The rearrangement links TRBV19 to TRBJ1-5, with D uncertain. The CDR3 consists of 16 residues. The V gene lost 0 bases and the J gene lost 1 base, with 10 bases spanning the gap. Germline loops: CDR1 LNHDA, CDR2 SQIVND (reference sequence). This CDR3 reads CASSIDDTRSNQPQHF. For the CDR3, the DNA is TGTGCCAGTAGTATAGACGACACCAGAAGCAATCAGCCCCAGCATTTT.

The rearrangement joins TRBV7-3 to TRBJ1-2; 8 nucleotides align to TRBD1. V gave up 5 bases and J gave up 8 bases; unmatched junction bases: 7. The germline V gene has CDR1 SGHTA and CDR2 FQGTGA. This CDR3 spans 13 amino acids. The CDR3 spells CASSRGDRSGYTF. DNA for the CDR3: TGTGCCAGCAGCCGAGGGGACAGGTCGGGCTACACCTTC.

The V and J genes are TRBV5-6 and TRBJ2-2; TRBD1 agrees at 9 bases. The germline V gene has CDR1 SGHDT and CDR2 YYEEEE. The V segment lost 4 bases and the J segment 5 bases; nucleotides outside the gene matches: 9. The CDR3 spans 16 residues. CDR3 DNA sequence: TGTGCCAGCAGCCTAGGGACAGGGCGCTTTACCGGGGAGCTGTTTTTT. It translates to CASSLGTGRFTGELFF. Based on the CDR3 plus reference TRBV5-6 and TRBJ2-2, the full variable domain is DAGVTQSPTHLIKTRGQQVTLRCSPKSGHDTVSWYQQALGQGPQFIFQYYEEEERQRGNFPDRFSGHQFPNYSSELNVNALLLGDSALYLCASSLGTGRFTGELFFGEGSRLTVL.

The J gene is TRBJ2-5, the V gene TRBV27; 9 bases fit TRBD1. The last part of the DNA fits TRBJ2-7 better; the J call may be wrong. Per germline, CDR1 MNHEY and CDR2 SMNVEV (reference sequence). The CDR3 runs 16 residues. The CDR3 region has the DNA TGTGCCAGCAGTAGGTCGGGGACAGGGTCTTCCTACGAGCAGTACTTC. Protein: CASSRSGTGSSYEQYF.

J is TRBJ1-4 and V is TRBV4-1; 7 bases are shared with TRBD1. This CDR3 contains 17 residues. CDR1 MGHRA and CDR2 YSYEKL come from the germline V gene. With 0 bases clipped from V and 4 bases from J, the junction kept 8 bases outside the gene matches. The CDR3 region has the DNA TGCGCCAGCAGCCAAGATTATACGGGACAGATTAATGAAAAACTGTTTTTT. Protein sequence: CASSQDYTGQINEKLFF.

This clone came up once. The chain uses TRBV6-5 and TRBJ2-7, with D uncertain. CDR3 length equals 13 residues. Germline V gene sequence: CDR1 MNHEY, CDR2 SVGAGI. Trimming cost V 8 bases and J 2 bases, with 13 bases left between them. The CDR3 DNA reads as TGTGCCAGCCGAAATCGGTTCACCTACGAGCAGTACTTC. This translates into CASRNRFTYEQYF.

This clone has a single count. The rearrangement uses TRBV7-9 and TRBJ1-4; D gene ambiguous. Germline CDR1 reads SEHNR; CDR2 reads FQNEAQ (reference sequence). Deletions cut 4 bases from V and 4 bases from J, with 10 bases between. This CDR3 contains 14 residues. The CDR3 reads CASSWAAGNEKLFF. CDR3 sequence (DNA): TGTGCCAGCAGCTGGGCCGCCGGTAATGAAAAACTGTTTTTT. Full variable domain (outside the CDR3, taken from reference TRBV7-9 and TRBJ1-4): DTGVSQNPRHKITKRGQNVTFRCDPISEHNRLYWYRQTLGQGPEFLTYFQNEAQLEKSRLLSDRFSAERPKGSFSTLEIQRTEQGDSAMYLCASSWAAGNEKLFFGSGTQLSVL.

This clone was recorded a few times. The V and J genes are TRBV19 and TRBJ2-2; D is unclear. CDR1 LNHDA and CDR2 SQIVND come from the germline V gene (reference sequence). This CDR3 has 12 residues. V gave up 7 bases and J gave up 4 bases, with 7 bases separating them. CDR3 coding DNA: TGTGCCAGTACACCGGTCACCGGGGAGCTGTTTTTT. Translating gives CASTPVTGELFF.

The chain links TRBV14 to TRBJ2-2; 10 bases are shared with TRBD2. The CDR3 loop spans 16 amino acids. V shed 6 bases, J shed 4 bases, and the junction held 8 bases outside the gene matches. CDR1 and CDR2 from the germline V gene are SGHDN and FVKESK. The CDR3 sequence: CASRALAGDGTGELFF. CDR3 DNA sequence: TGTGCCAGCAGGGCCCTAGCGGGGGACGGCACCGGGGAGCTGTTTTTT.

The chain employs TRBV25-1 and TRBJ1-5; 9 bases are a match to TRBD1. CDR1 is MGHDK, CDR2 SYGVNS, per germline. This CDR3 comprises 15 residues. J lost 4 bases, V lost 6 bases, and 7 bases had no gene match. The CDR3 is CASSPGQGFNQPQHF. Here the CDR3 DNA reads TGTGCCAGCAGCCCGGGACAGGGCTTTAATCAGCCCCAGCATTTT.

The chain couples TRBV5-1 to TRBJ2-2; D perhaps matches TRBD2 (6 bases). This CDR3 has 13 residues. From germline, CDR1 is SGHRS and CDR2 YFSETQ. V was shortened by 6 bases and J by 1 base, with 7 bases between the two germline ends. The CDR3 is CASMEGNTGELFF. The CDR3 nucleotides read TGCGCCAGCATGGAGGGGAACACCGGGGAGCTGTTTTTT.

CDR3 DNA sequence: TGTGCCAGTAGCAGGGGAGTTTTTGATGAGCAGTTCTTC. Protein sequence: CASSRGVFDEQFF. The gene calls are TRBV19 and TRBJ2-1; D might be TRBD1 (6 bases). The germline gives CDR1 LNHDA, CDR2 SQIVND (reference sequence). Trimming pared 6 bases from V and 8 bases from J, leaving 14 bases between. The CDR3 spans 13 residues.

The V gene is TRBV11-2, the J gene TRBJ2-1; D possibly corresponds to TRBD1 (6 bases). The germline gives CDR1 SGHAT, CDR2 FQNNGV. This CDR3 is 16 amino acids long. Trimming shortened V by 3 bases and J by 8 bases, and 20 bases separated the two germline ends. CDR3 loop: CASSFSGASYGDEQFF. DNA for the CDR3: TGTGCCAGCAGCTTTTCAGGGGCCAGTTATGGAGATGAGCAGTTCTTC.

With regard to this clone: The junction and the germline gene differ at one end; a read error may be behind it. The CDR3 reads CASSYAGGADF. The CDR3 nucleotides are TGTGCCAGCAGTTATGCGGGCGGGGCAGACTTC. This chain joins TRBV6-6 and TRBJ1-2, with D possibly matching TRBD1 (5 bases). The CDR3 runs to 11 residues. Per germline, CDR1 MNHNY and CDR2 SVGAGI (reference sequence).

This clone was picked up one time. The J gene is TRBJ2-3, the V gene TRBV19; the D gene is possibly TRBD1 (5 bases). The CDR3 runs to 15 residues. Trimming shortened V by 7 bases and J by 4 bases, and 18 bases separated the two germline ends. Germline V gives CDR1 LNHDA, CDR2 SQIVND (reference sequence). The CDR3 coding sequence is TGTGCCAGTACCTCGCCGAGAGTAGGGGCAGATACGCAGTATTTT. As protein: CASTSPRVGADTQYF.

The chain is built from TRBV6-5 and TRBJ2-7, with 7 bases fitting TRBD1. Unmatched junction bases numbered 7, after V lost 2 bases and J lost 3 bases. The length of the CDR3 is 15 residues. CDR1 and CDR2 from the germline V gene are MNHEY and SVGAGI. CDR3 coding DNA: TGTGCCAGCAGTTACGCTACAGGGGCCCTCTACGAGCAGTACTTC. Its protein product is CASSYATGALYEQYF.